This T cell receptor (beta chain) was obtained from a study of beta chain features in type 1 diabetes. All of the isolated RNA was reverse transcribed, so expressed TCRB transcripts were sequenced. This table comes from immunoSEQ multiplex PCR, and its TCRdb copy is limited to in-frame clones, with some not included. The sample gives some 900,000 clones, roughly a sixth of which show up once; 0.02% to 0.025% is in the top ten. Findings and caveats of the study: Patients with type 1 diabetes carried fewer insertions and had more deletions at their VDJ junctions.

Only one heparinised blood draw was taken per donor, and its volume averaged around 110 mL. J gave up 4 bases and V 6 bases, and 7 bases lay outside the gene matches. The germline gives CDR1 MNHEY, CDR2 SVGAGI. The CDR3 runs to 14 residues. As to this clone: Its cognate antigen is unknown.

This sequence joins TRBV6-5 and TRBJ1-2; TRBD1 agrees at 8 bases. Sample: naive CD4+ T cells from blood. This TCR was sampled from a woman aged 18-35 years in good health. CDR3 DNA: TGTGCCAGCAGCGACAGGGGTTCGGGCTATGGCTACACCTTC. The encoded protein is CASSDRGSGYGYTF.